The text below deals with one T cell receptor beta chain. There are many counts of this clonotype. Its antigen specificity is not known. No per-base quality is available; no much larger clone lies one base away. The data are from a study of CD8 T cells in ankylosing spondylitis (dated by TCRdb to the late 2010s). About the investigation overall: To find TCR variants linked to disease, the study profiled T cell receptor beta repertoires in ankylosing spondylitis patients and healthy donors. The full study cohort comprised about 23 ankylosing spondylitis patients and 85 to 120 healthy donors. Peripheral blood was sampled, and synovial fluid was also collected from ankylosing spondylitis patients.

As encoded in the germline V gene, CDR1 is SQVTM while CDR2 is ANQGSEA. The cysteine opens and the phenylalanine closes a CDR3 of 16 amino acids. The kept DNA is CDR3 alone, 48 bases in frame from the first base. Between the V and J ends, shortened by 5 bases and 0 bases respectively, the junction contains 17 bases. Paper-wide results and their limitations: A CD8+ phenotype was shown by the disease-linked clones, which were found at relatively low frequencies in peripheral blood. According to the report, matched synovial fluid samples from ankylosing spondylitis patients were significantly enriched for the disease-linked clones. Some of the motif variants had been reported before in the synovial fluid and blood of reactive arthritis patients, a finding that suggests common disease-initiation mechanisms. A TCR beta motif made up of several highly homologous amino acid variants appeared to be characteristic of blood from ankylosing spondylitis patients.

The run used an Illumina HiSeq 2500. Quantitative 5'-RACE with molecular barcodes was used to prepare TCR beta libraries. The source study handled its data this way. Disease-linked TCR variants were identified with a new computational method built on a probabilistic model of VDJ rearrangement. Starting from the raw public reads, TCRdb applied fastp trimming at Q25, assembled clones with MiXCR and retained in-frame beta chains. All rows with the same CDR3 protein become a single entry with the most common DNA and genes. The V and J calls come from TCRdb's annotation, not from the publication. The sample includes 800,000 to 900,000 distinct CDR3 sequences, with approximately 12% observed a single time. The ten top clones hold roughly 0.51% of the sample.

The TCR originated in a male donor with ankylosing spondylitis. The sequencing sample was made of blood, either unsorted or a sorted T cell fraction (not recorded which). The chain joins TRBV29-1 to TRBJ2-1, with TRBD2 tentatively as D gene (6 bases match). This receptor has the CDR3 CSVLSSGRSSYNEQFF. The sequenced DNA is TGCAGCGTTCTTTCGAGCGGGCGAAGCTCCTACAATGAGCAGTTCTTC.